Below, 7 T cell receptor beta chains from the same sample are listed, as sequenced in a study of neoadjuvant nivolumab and ipilimumab in lung cancer. This table comes from immunoSEQ multiplex PCR, and its TCRdb copy is limited to in-frame clones, with some not included. The repertoire includes over 7,000 clones, roughly three quarters of them detected once, and roughly 7.3% sits in the top ten. The material was adjacent normal lung tissue, obtained after neoadjuvant nivolumab, alone or with ipilimumab, at or shortly before surgery. These receptors originate from an adult with non-small cell lung cancer.

This chain links TRBV29-1 with TRBJ1-2; D is unclear. This CDR3 region has 14 residues. Germline assignment: CDR1 SQVTM and CDR2 ANQGSEA. Trimming shortened V by 3 bases and J by 4 bases, and 15 bases separated the two germline ends. The CDR3 spells CSVDSPGPSYGYTF. The CDR3 nucleotides are TGCAGCGTTGATTCCCCTGGCCCGAGCTATGGCTACACCTTC.

This rearrangement joins TRBV9 to TRBJ1-2; D might be TRBD1 (5 bases). Germline loops: CDR1 SGDLS, CDR2 YYNGEE. This CDR3 spans 15 amino acids. The germline V and J ends were trimmed by 4 bases and 0 bases, with 13 bases remaining between them. CDR3 sequence reads: CASSRGAGPNYGYTF. CDR3 DNA: TGTGCCAGCAGCCGTGGGGCCGGCCCTAACTATGGCTACACCTTC.

In the case of this clone: The same CDR3 arises from other DNA sequences in this sample as well. The rearrangement links TRBV27 to TRBJ1-5; TRBD1 agrees at 8 bases. Trimming took 5 bases from V and 7 from J; bases not matched to a gene: 10. Germline values: CDR1 MNHEY, CDR2 SMNVEV (reference sequence). CDR3 length equals 15 residues. The CDR3 loop is CASSPSTGEDQPQHF. The CDR3 DNA sequence: TGTGCCAGCAGTCCATCGACAGGGGAGGACCAGCCCCAGCATTTT.

The V gene is TRBV5-4, the J gene TRBJ1-1, with D perhaps matching TRBD1 (5 bases). Germline V lookup: CDR1 SGHNT, CDR2 YYREEE (reference sequence). CDR3 size: 14 residues. The V end lost 3 bases, the J end lost 3 bases, and 12 bases lay between the germline ends. The CDR3 spells CASSSGAQHTEAFF. The CDR3 DNA is TGTGCCAGCAGCTCCGGGGCACAGCACACTGAAGCTTTCTTT.

The rearrangement links TRBV29-1 to TRBJ2-7, with D possibly TRBD2 on 5 matching bases. This CDR3 is built from 15 residues. Germline CDR1 reads SQVTM; CDR2 reads ANQGSEA. Trimming stripped 1 base from V and 3 bases from J, with 16 bases between. CDR3 in DNA: TGCAGCGTTGAAGTCTTCGAGCGGCGGAACTACGAGCAGTACTTC. Its protein is CSVEVFERRNYEQYF.

V usage is TRBV5-1 and J usage is TRBJ2-2; 7 bases are a match to TRBD1. There are 13 residues in the CDR3. In germline, CDR1 is SGHRS, CDR2 YFSETQ. Trimming took 2 bases from V and 8 from J; bases not matched to a gene: 3. The CDR3 DNA reads as TGCGCCAGCAGCTTACAGGACAGGGGGGAGCTGTTTTTT. It specifies CASSLQDRGELFF.

This chain connects TRBV7-9 to TRBJ2-2; D ambiguous. Germline V lookup: CDR1 SEHNR, CDR2 FQNEAQ (reference sequence). There are 15 residues in the CDR3. Between the trimmed V and J ends, which lost 4 bases and 4 bases, there was a span of 13 bases. The CDR3 coding sequence is TGTGCCAGCAGCTCAAGCCGCCCCAGCACCGGGGAGCTGTTTTTT. Residues: CASSSSRPSTGELFF.